This record covers a single T cell receptor beta chain. The data originate from a study of blood T cell repertoires in COVID-19. Study-wide context: Samples of COVID-19 (acute and convalescent) were obtained from the United States, Italy and Spain. In each case, the material was cDNA or gDNA derived from T cells, B-cell-depleted T cells, or PBMCs.

Authors' processing steps: Amplified reference gene primers provided the basis for estimating nucleated cell counts. Clones were sequenced by immunoSEQ multiplex PCR, and TCRdb holds only the in-frame ones, with some missing. Clonal size and the V and J genes are those of that table, whereas D and trimming came from the DNA. Found here are more than 150,000 clones, roughly nine tenths of them singletons; the top ten hold over 2%. The germline gives CDR1 SNHLY, CDR2 FYNNEI. V was pared by 3 bases and J by 5 bases, with 5 bases of the junction left unmatched. The CDR3 has 14 amino acids. Sequencing was carried out using peripheral blood. V usage is TRBV2 and J usage is TRBJ1-1; 8 bases agree with TRBD1. This clonotype was sampled from a woman in her 70s with acute or convalescent COVID-19. DNA for the CDR3: TGTGCCAGCAGTGAGGGCAGGGGGCTGACTGAAGCTTTCTTT. It encodes CASSEGRGLTEAFF.